What follows are 14 T cell receptor beta chains derived from one specimen sequenced in a study of regulatory T cells in long-lasting Graves disease. As to time point: persistent/refractory GD, antithyroid drugs over 5 years with positive TRAb. There was RNA extracted from PBMCs, and the TCR library was made from it. Arm-PCR of CDR3 regions and iRepertoire HTBI primers were used to build TCR beta libraries. MiXCR, run by TCRdb on the multiplex PCR reads, gives a single entry per CDR3 protein. Among about 460,000 distinct CDR3 sequences listed, about 20% were seen once. This specimen was peripheral blood mononuclear cells (PBMCs), taken when the disease was refractory, from a patient treated with antithyroid drugs. The receptors were sampled from a female donor with Graves disease.

This clonotype was recorded at least ten times. This chain joins TRBV20-1 and TRBJ2-7; 8 nucleotides align to TRBD1. J was trimmed by 3 bases and V by 6 bases; bases with no gene match: 7. The CDR3 is 13 residues long. From germline, CDR1 is DFQATT and CDR2 SNEGSKA (reference sequence). The CDR3 DNA reads as TGCAGTGCCGCGGACAGGGCGAACTACGAGCAGTACTTC. This codes for CSAADRANYEQYF.

This clonotype was counted ten times or more. The chain joins TRBV12-3 or TRBV12-4 to TRBJ2-7; 13 bases map to TRBD2. This CDR3 is built from 16 residues. V lost 3 bases, J lost 5 bases, and 7 bases stayed unmatched. The CDR3 loop reads CASSFGTSGIGHEQYF. For the CDR3, the DNA is TGTGCCAGCAGTTTCGGGACTAGCGGGATTGGCCACGAGCAGTACTTC.

This clonotype was picked up a small number of times. An end of the junction differs from the germline gene, which may be a read error. V and J are TRBV6-9 and TRBJ1-2; possible D gene TRBD1, 5 bases. Germline CDR1 reads MNHGY; CDR2 reads SVAAGI. This CDR3 spans 14 amino acids. The CDR3 sequence is CASSYSSGRSTPFF. Here the CDR3 DNA reads TGTGCCAGCAGTTACTCATCGGGACGGTCGACCCCCTTCTTC.

To note about this clonotype: The junction departs from germline at one end; a sequencing error may be responsible. The chain has TRBV16 and TRBJ2-5; D perhaps matches TRBD2 (7 bases). CDR1 is KGHSY, CDR2 FQNENV, per germline. This CDR3 comprises 17 residues. The CDR3 region has the DNA TGTGCCAGCAGCCCCGGGGGGCCCGACCGGGGCGGGGAGACCCAGTGCTTC. Translation: CASSPGGPDRGGETQCF.

This clonotype was seen only once. The chain links TRBV6-2 or TRBV6-3 to TRBJ2-7; D gene uncertain. Trimming took off 6 bases at V and 12 bases at J, with 15 bases between the two ends. The CDR3 sequence is 11 residues long. Germline-derived CDR1 and CDR2 are MNHEY and SVGEGT. For the CDR3, the DNA is TGTGCCAGCAGCACGGGTTCCTTTGCGTACTTC. Translated, it gives CASSTGSFAYF.

This clonotype occurred many times. This sequence joins TRBV12-3 or TRBV12-4 and TRBJ2-1; 7 bases match TRBD2. The CDR3 length is 15 residues. V shed 0 bases, J shed 6 bases, and the junction held 5 bases outside the gene matches. In DNA form, the CDR3 reads TGTGCCAGCAGTTTAGCGCGGGCTAGCGGCAATGAGCAGTTCTTC. Its protein is CASSLARASGNEQFF.

This clonotype was detected many times. V is TRBV28 and J is TRBJ1-5; no reliable D call. Trimming pared 4 bases from V and 3 bases from J, leaving 10 bases between. This CDR3 has 14 amino acids. Germline V gene lookup returns CDR1 MDHEN and CDR2 SYDVKM. The CDR3 here is CASSSGQLNQPQHF. In DNA, the CDR3 is TGTGCCAGCAGTTCCGGGCAGCTCAATCAGCCCCAGCATTTT.

This clonotype has a handful of counts. The genes are TRBV7-2 and TRBJ2-4; no clear D. CDR3 length: 15 amino acids. V lost 1 base, J lost 5 bases, and 12 bases lay in between. Germline V gives CDR1 SGHTA, CDR2 FQGNSA. The CDR3, as DNA: TGTGCCAGCAGCTTAGGGTATCGGGCGGAAAACATTCAGTACTTC. This encodes CASSLGYRAENIQYF.

The V call is TRBV5-1, the J call TRBJ1-1, with 9 bases aligning to TRBD1. CDR1 SGHRS and CDR2 YFSETQ come from the germline V gene. Trimming at V came to 4 bases and at J to 1 base, leaving 5 bases not matched to a gene. The CDR3 spans 15 residues. The CDR3: CASSKAGQGNTEAFF. CDR3 DNA: TGCGCCAGCAGCAAGGCGGGACAGGGGAACACTGAAGCTTTCTTT. The full variable domain, rest sourced from reference TRBV5-1 and TRBJ1-1, is KAGVTQTPRYLIKTRGQQVTLSCSPISGHRSVSWYQQTPGQGLQFLFEYFSETQRNKGNFPGRFSGRQFSNSRSEMNVSTLELGDSALYLCASSKAGQGNTEAFFGQGTRLTVV.

This clonotype occurred many times. The rearrangement joins TRBV13 to TRBJ2-5, with D possibly called TRBD1 or TRBD2 (6 bases each). Germline-derived CDR1 and CDR2 are PRHDT and FYEKMQ (reference sequence). The CDR3 runs to 17 residues. Trimming took off 4 bases at V and 2 bases at J, with 20 bases between the two ends. CDR3 loop: CASSSPGRRRGQETQYF. CDR3 DNA sequence: TGTGCCAGCAGCTCGCCGGGACGCCGGAGGGGGCAAGAGACCCAGTACTTC.

This clonotype was picked up a small number of times. The chain couples TRBV11-2 to TRBJ2-3; 9 bases align to TRBD2. This CDR3 contains 16 residues. Germline lookup yields CDR1 SGHAT and CDR2 FQNNGV. V lost 1 base, J lost 0 bases, and 2 bases stayed unmatched. The CDR3 region has the DNA TGTGCCAGCAGCTTAGCCCTAGCGGGGAGCACAGATACGCAGTATTTT. Protein sequence: CASSLALAGSTDTQYF.

The sample holds many counts of this clonotype. The rearrangement uses TRBV12-5 and TRBJ1-2; D possibly corresponds to TRBD1 (5 bases). The CDR3 loop spans 13 amino acids. V gave up 6 bases and J gave up 4 bases, with 12 bases separating them. Germline values: CDR1 LGHNT, CDR2 FRNRAP. The CDR3 is CASGNQGIYGYTF. CDR3 in DNA: TGTGCTAGTGGGAATCAGGGAATCTATGGCTACACCTTC.

The chain couples TRBV20-1 to TRBJ1-6; D call uncertain. The CDR3 consists of 13 residues. From germline, CDR1 is DFQATT and CDR2 SNEGSKA (reference sequence). V lost 4 bases and J 13 bases, leaving 17 bases between the germline ends. In DNA form, the CDR3 reads TGCAGTGCTAAACCGGGGATGAGAGACCCCCTCCACTTT. This sequence encodes CSAKPGMRDPLHF.

The CDR3 sequence is CASSDTGSQNQPQHF. The CDR3 bases are TGTGCCAGCAGTGATACAGGGAGCCAAAATCAGCCCCAGCATTTT. The chain combines TRBV28 with TRBJ1-5, with a tentative D call TRBD1 (6 bases). V lost 5 bases and J lost 4, with 15 bases in between. The CDR3 covers 15 residues. Germline CDR1 MDHEN, CDR2 SYDVKM.